These 30 T cell receptor beta chains share one sample of origin, sequenced in a study of blood T cell repertoires in COVID-19 (dated by TCRdb to 2018 to 2021). To prepare the library, the immunoSEQ multiplex PCR assay was applied. Entries here come from immuneACCESS through TCRdb and include only in-frame sequences with V and J called. Some clones fail to appear in such tables; in the studies checked, an unresolved V gene covers under half of the shortfall, and the cause of the remainder is unknown. The sample table holds under 300,000 clones, of which 85% to 90% were seen once. Approximately 12% of the sample goes to the ten largest clones. The sequencing input was peripheral blood. All receptors derive from a woman in her 30s with COVID-19, enrolled during active disease.

The V and J genes are TRBV7-9 and TRBJ2-2; TRBD1 is a possible D gene (6 bases). Trimming took off 3 bases at V and 1 base at J, with 12 bases between the two ends. CDR1 is SEHNR, CDR2 FQNEAQ, per germline (reference sequence). CDR3 length equals 16 residues. The CDR3 DNA sequence: TGTGCCAGCAGCTTCTTGGCAGGGGAGAACACCGGGGAGCTGTTTTTT. It yields the protein CASSFLAGENTGELFF.

This sequence joins TRBV6-1 and TRBJ1-5, with 10 bases fitting TRBD1. This CDR3 region has 16 residues. J was trimmed by 4 bases and V by 0 bases; bases with no gene match: 3. Per the germline V gene, CDR1 is MNHNS and CDR2 is SASEGT. This CDR3 reads CASSEAWDRGNQPQHF. DNA for the CDR3: TGTGCCAGCAGTGAAGCTTGGGACAGGGGAAATCAGCCCCAGCATTTT.

The V and J genes are TRBV7-2 and TRBJ2-3; D call uncertain. Looked up from germline, CDR1 is SGHTA and CDR2 is FQGNSA. V lost 2 bases and J 2 bases, leaving 8 bases between the germline ends. The CDR3 is 14 residues long. The DNA of the CDR3 is TGTGCCAGCAGCTTATGGGCAGACACAGATACGCAGTATTTT. This sequence encodes CASSLWADTDTQYF. Variable domain in full (rest from reference TRBV7-2 and TRBJ2-3): GAGVSQSPSNKVTEKGKDVELRCDPISGHTALYWYRQSLGQGLEFLIYFQGNSAPDKSGLPSDRFSAERTGGSVSTLTIQRTQQEDSAVYLCASSLWADTDTQYFGPGTRLTVL.

The CDR3 region has the DNA TGCGCCAGCAGCTTGTGGGCCCCGGGACAGGGACCCTACGAGCAGTACTTC. It specifies CASSLWAPGQGPYEQYF. This chain uses TRBV5-1 with TRBJ2-7; 9 bases agree with TRBD1. Germline V gene sequence: CDR1 SGHRS, CDR2 YFSETQ. V gave up 1 base and J gave up 2 bases; unmatched junction bases: 10. The CDR3 contains 17 residues.

The chain carries TRBV29-1 and TRBJ1-3; perhaps TRBD1 as D (6 bases). The V and J ends lost 7 bases and 4 bases respectively, with 11 bases between them. The CDR3 length is 12 residues. Germline CDR1 reads SQVTM; CDR2 reads ANQGSEA. The CDR3 DNA sequence: TGCAGCGCCGAGACAGGCGGAAACACCATATATTTT. This codes for CSAETGGNTIYF.

V and J are TRBV7-8 and TRBJ1-2; 9 nucleotides match TRBD1. Trimming at V came to 4 bases and at J to 3 bases, leaving 6 bases not matched to a gene. This CDR3 is built from 15 residues. The germline gives CDR1 SGHVS, CDR2 FQNEAQ. The CDR3 DNA reads TGTGCCAGCAGCTCCCTAGGGACAGGGCACTATGGCTACACCTTC. It yields the protein CASSSLGTGHYGYTF.

The V gene is TRBV11-2, the J gene TRBJ2-5; no clear D gene. Trimming took 3 bases from V and 4 from J, leaving 6 bases between them. The CDR3 totals 12 residues. Germline CDR1 is SGHAT and CDR2 is FQNNGV. In DNA, the CDR3 is TGTGCCAGCAGCTTCGTCCTAGAGACCCAGTACTTC. Translated: CASSFVLETQYF. The full variable domain, completed using reference TRBV11-2 and TRBJ2-5, is EAGVAQSPRYKIIEKRQSVAFWCNPISGHATLYWYQQILGQGPKLLIQFQNNGVVDDSQLPKDRFSAERLKGVDSTLKIQPAKLEDSAVYLCASSFVLETQYFGPGTRLLVL.

Notes on this clone: Compared with germline, one end of the junction differs, possibly owing to a read error. V usage is TRBV3-1 (or the pseudogene TRBV3-2) and J usage is TRBJ2-3, with TRBD2 matching 9 bases. The CDR3 is 15 amino acids. Germline V lookup: CDR1 LGHDT, CDR2 YNNKEL (reference sequence). The CDR3 DNA follows: TGTGCCAGCAGGCAAGGAGTAGCGGGGGCAGATACGCAGTATTTT. This encodes CASRQGVAGADTQYF.

This chain connects TRBV11-2 to TRBJ2-1; TRBD2 is a possible D gene (6 bases). V dropped 5 bases and J dropped 13 bases, with 12 bases sitting between them. Germline CDR1 reads SGHAT; CDR2 reads FQNNGV. This CDR3 contains 11 residues. The CDR3 region has the DNA TGTGCCAGCAGCCTCGGGACTTCCCAGTTCTTC. Translation: CASSLGTSQFF.

Concerning this clone: Other DNA sequences from this sample encode an identical CDR3 as well. The V gene is TRBV6-5, the J gene TRBJ1-6, with TRBD1 matching 9 bases. CDR1 MNHEY and CDR2 SVGAGI come from the germline V gene. The CDR3 extends over 14 amino acids. The J segment lost 7 bases and the V segment lost 6 bases, leaving 4 bases of the junction unmatched. This CDR3 is CASSRTGANSPLHF. The CDR3 DNA is TGTGCCAGCAGCCGGACAGGGGCCAATTCACCCCTCCACTTT.

This chain connects TRBV11-2 to TRBJ2-5; 12 nucleotides align to TRBD2. V shed 5 bases, J shed 1 base, and the junction held 5 bases outside the gene matches. The CDR3 spans 16 residues. Germline V gene sequence: CDR1 SGHAT, CDR2 FQNNGV. The CDR3 loop is CASSPMGLAGQETQYF. CDR3 nucleotide sequence: TGTGCCAGCAGCCCAATGGGACTAGCGGGCCAAGAGACCCAGTACTTC.

The chain combines TRBV19 with TRBJ2-1; 13 bases line up with TRBD2. CDR1 is LNHDA, CDR2 SQIVND, per germline (reference sequence). V trimming: 10 bases; J trimming: 6 bases; junction bases outside the gene matches: 6. The CDR3 has 14 residues. Here the CDR3 DNA reads TGTGCCACCACAACTAGCGGGGGGGGCAATGAGCAGTTCTTC. Its translation: CATTTSGGGNEQFF.

The rearrangement joins TRBV30 to TRBJ1-2; the match to TRBD1 covers 8 bases. The CDR3 covers 15 residues. J was trimmed by 5 bases and V by 2 bases; bases with no gene match: 10. Germline CDR1 is GTSNPN and CDR2 is SVGIG (reference sequence). Written as DNA, the CDR3 is TGTGCCTGGAGTACCGGGACAGGCCGGGGGTATGGCTACACCTTC. As protein: CAWSTGTGRGYGYTF.

This clone turned up a few times. The chain recombines TRBV3-1 (or the pseudogene TRBV3-2) with TRBJ2-2; D may be TRBD1 (6 bases). CDR3 size: 14 residues. Per the germline V gene, CDR1 is LGHDT and CDR2 is YNNKEL (reference sequence). V was clipped by 4 bases and J by 5 bases, with 11 bases between them. The CDR3 protein is CASSLPQGTGELFF. The CDR3 DNA reads as TGTGCCAGCAGCCTGCCACAGGGAACCGGGGAGCTGTTTTTT.

The chain uses TRBV3-1 (or the pseudogene TRBV3-2) and TRBJ1-1, with 9 bases lining up with TRBD1. CDR1 and CDR2 (germline): LGHDT, YNNKEL (reference sequence). CDR3 length: 15 residues. J lost 5 bases, V lost 5 bases, and 9 bases had no gene match. CDR3 coding DNA: TGTGCCAGCAGCGGAGGGGACAGGGCGGTGACTGAAGCTTTCTTT. It yields the protein CASSGGDRAVTEAFF.

On this clone itself: The identical CDR3 is also encoded by other nucleotide sequences in the sample. The chain couples TRBV3-1 (or the pseudogene TRBV3-2) to TRBJ1-2; no reliable D call. Germline CDR1 LGHDT, CDR2 YNNKEL (reference sequence). V lost 6 bases, J lost 2 bases, and 7 bases lay in between. This CDR3 region has 12 residues. As DNA, the CDR3 is TGTGCCAGCAGGGGCGGGAACTATGGCTACACCTTC. Residues: CASRGGNYGYTF.

This chain uses TRBV9 with TRBJ2-5, with 7 bases matching TRBD2. Looked up from germline, CDR1 is SGDLS and CDR2 is YYNGEE. The CDR3 consists of 15 residues. V lost 6 bases, J lost 1 base, and 9 bases stayed unmatched. The CDR3 DNA sequence: TGTGCCAGCACAAAAGGTGGGAGGGCCCAAGAGACCCAGTACTTC. It translates to CASTKGGRAQETQYF.

The J gene is TRBJ1-1, the V gene TRBV20-1; D possibly corresponds to TRBD1 (6 bases). V lost 3 bases to trimming and J lost 4 bases, with 15 bases between them. This CDR3 has 14 amino acids. Germline V gene sequence: CDR1 DFQATT, CDR2 SNEGSKA (reference sequence). CDR3 protein: CSASPPGRGTEAFF. CDR3 sequence (DNA): TGCAGTGCTAGTCCCCCCGGCAGGGGCACTGAAGCTTTCTTT.

This chain connects TRBV7-6 to TRBJ1-1, with TRBD1 identical over 9 bases. Germline V gene sequence: CDR1 SGHVS, CDR2 FNYEAQ. J lost 1 base, V lost 5 bases, and 11 bases had no gene match. The CDR3 contains 17 residues. In nucleotides, the CDR3 is TGTGCCAGCAGCCCCCGGACAGGGGCCGTTACGAACACTGAAGCTTTCTTT. Translation gives CASSPRTGAVTNTEAFF.

The chain couples TRBV20-1 to TRBJ2-3; 8 bases are a match to TRBD2. V shed 3 bases and J 0 bases; nucleotides not matched to a gene: 8. The germline CDR1 and CDR2 sequences are DFQATT and SNEGSKA (reference sequence). The CDR3 totals 16 residues. The CDR3 loop is CSASLLADTSTDTQYF. The CDR3 coding sequence is TGCAGTGCTAGTCTACTAGCGGATACGAGCACAGATACGCAGTATTTT.

This chain uses TRBV4-1 with TRBJ1-2; TRBD1 aligns across 7 bases. The CDR3 loop spans 18 amino acids. The V and J ends lost 0 bases and 5 bases, in that order; junction bases with no gene match: 15. The germline V gene encodes CDR1 MGHRA and CDR2 YSYEKL. CDR3: CASSQERSLGGAWYGYTF. DNA for the CDR3: TGCGCCAGCAGCCAAGAGCGAAGTTTAGGGGGCGCGTGGTATGGCTACACCTTC.

The chain carries TRBV27 and TRBJ2-7, with 8 bases matching TRBD1. Germline lookup yields CDR1 MNHEY and CDR2 SMNVEV (reference sequence). V was clipped by 5 bases and J by 6 bases; unmatched bases: 9. CDR3 length equals 14 residues. The CDR3 region is CASSPRTGMFEQYF. The CDR3 coding sequence is TGTGCCAGCAGTCCCCGGACAGGGATGTTCGAGCAGTACTTC.

Only one count was recorded for this clone. The J gene is TRBJ2-5, the V gene TRBV24-1; 11 positions agree with TRBD2. With 5 bases clipped from V and 4 bases from J, the junction kept 5 bases outside the gene matches. Per germline, CDR1 KGHDR and CDR2 SFDVKD. This CDR3 has 15 amino acids. DNA for the CDR3: TGTGCCACCAGTGGGTTAGCGGGGGGGATAGAGACCCAGTACTTC. Translated, it gives CATSGLAGGIETQYF.

This rearrangement joins TRBV5-1 to TRBJ2-7, with a weak D call TRBD2 (7 bases). The germline CDR1 and CDR2 sequences are SGHRS and YFSETQ. V dropped 1 base and J dropped 6 bases, with 14 bases sitting between them. This CDR3 has 14 residues. CDR3 in amino acids: CASSLSAGEGEQYF. The CDR3 DNA follows: TGCGCCAGCAGCTTGTCGGCAGGGGAGGGCGAGCAGTACTTC.

The V and J genes are TRBV11-2 and TRBJ2-3; no firm D call. The CDR3 covers 15 residues. CDR1 is SGHAT, CDR2 FQNNGV, per germline. V gave up 5 bases and J gave up 0 bases, with 12 bases separating them. CDR3 DNA: TGTGCCAGCAGCCCACGGGTAACTAGCACAGATACGCAGTATTTT. It specifies CASSPRVTSTDTQYF.

The rearrangement links TRBV4-1 to TRBJ2-1; no firm D call. This CDR3 comprises 14 residues. Germline loops: CDR1 MGHRA, CDR2 YSYEKL. V lost 0 bases and J lost 4, with 7 bases in between. This chain's CDR3 is CASSQEARYNEQFF. CDR3 coding DNA: TGCGCCAGCAGCCAAGAAGCTAGATACAATGAGCAGTTCTTC.

The rearrangement uses TRBV3-1 (or the pseudogene TRBV3-2) and TRBJ1-4; D not certain. This CDR3 is 14 amino acids long. Germline lookup yields CDR1 LGHDT and CDR2 YNNKEL (reference sequence). V gave up 4 bases and J gave up 4 bases, with 10 bases separating them. CDR3 in amino acids: CASSPRVLNEKLFF. DNA of the CDR3: TGTGCCAGCAGCCCTCGGGTCCTTAATGAAAAACTGTTTTTT.

This rearrangement joins TRBV5-1 to TRBJ1-1, with D possibly TRBD1 on 5 matching bases. Germline V CDR1 and CDR2: SGHRS, YFSETQ. This CDR3 is 14 amino acids long. V lost 4 bases and J lost 10, with 20 bases in between. Written as DNA, the CDR3 is TGCGCCAGCAGCCTGGCTACCACCCAGGGCTCAGCTTTCTTT. Residues: CASSLATTQGSAFF.

J is TRBJ1-1 and V is TRBV19, with 11 bases matching TRBD1. With V trimmed by 3 bases and J by 10 bases, 13 bases remained unmatched. From germline, CDR1 is LNHDA and CDR2 SQIVND (reference sequence). The CDR3 runs 16 residues. The CDR3 region is CASSIRKGQGGSAAFF. The DNA for the CDR3 is TGTGCCAGTAGTATTCGAAAGGGACAGGGGGGTTCGGCAGCTTTCTTT.

This clone has only a few counts. The chain carries TRBV6-2 or TRBV6-3 and TRBJ1-1, with 7 bases matching TRBD1. The V gene's germline CDR1 is MNHEY and CDR2 SVGEGT. CDR3 size: 14 residues. J lost 0 bases, V lost 5 bases, and 3 bases had no gene match. As DNA, the CDR3 is TGTGCCAGCAGTATACAGGGGCTGAACACTGAAGCTTTCTTT. Translated, it gives CASSIQGLNTEAFF.